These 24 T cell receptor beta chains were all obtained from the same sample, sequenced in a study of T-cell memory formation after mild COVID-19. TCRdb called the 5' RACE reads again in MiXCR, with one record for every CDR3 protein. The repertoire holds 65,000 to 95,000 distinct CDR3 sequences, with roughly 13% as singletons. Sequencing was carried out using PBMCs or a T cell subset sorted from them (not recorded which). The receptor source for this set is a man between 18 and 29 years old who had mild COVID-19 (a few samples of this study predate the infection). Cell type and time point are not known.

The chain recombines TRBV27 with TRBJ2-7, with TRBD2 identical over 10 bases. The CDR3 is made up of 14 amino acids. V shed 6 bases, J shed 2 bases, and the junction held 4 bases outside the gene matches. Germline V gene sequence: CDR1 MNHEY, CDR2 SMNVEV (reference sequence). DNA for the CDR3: TGTGCCAGCAGCGTAGCGGGGGGTCCCTACGAGCAGTACTTC. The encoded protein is CASSVAGGPYEQYF.

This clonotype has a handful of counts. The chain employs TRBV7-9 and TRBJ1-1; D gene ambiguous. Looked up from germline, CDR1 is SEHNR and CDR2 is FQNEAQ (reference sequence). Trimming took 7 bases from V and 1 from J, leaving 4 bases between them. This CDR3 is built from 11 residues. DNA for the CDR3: TGTGCCAGCAAAAGGAACACTGAAGCTTTCTTT. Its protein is CASKRNTEAFF.

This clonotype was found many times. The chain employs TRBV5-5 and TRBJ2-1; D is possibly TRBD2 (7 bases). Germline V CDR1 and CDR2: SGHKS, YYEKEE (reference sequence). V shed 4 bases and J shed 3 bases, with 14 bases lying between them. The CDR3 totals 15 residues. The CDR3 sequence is CASSPRGAVYNEQFF. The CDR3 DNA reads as TGTGCCAGCAGCCCTCGGGGGGCAGTCTACAATGAGCAGTTCTTC. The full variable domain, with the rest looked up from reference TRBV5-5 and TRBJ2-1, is DAGVTQSPTHLIKTRGQQVTLRCSPISGHKSVSWYQQVLGQGPQFIFQYYEKEERGRGNFPDRFSARQFPNYSSELNVNALLLGDSALYLCASSPRGAVYNEQFFGPGTRLTVL.

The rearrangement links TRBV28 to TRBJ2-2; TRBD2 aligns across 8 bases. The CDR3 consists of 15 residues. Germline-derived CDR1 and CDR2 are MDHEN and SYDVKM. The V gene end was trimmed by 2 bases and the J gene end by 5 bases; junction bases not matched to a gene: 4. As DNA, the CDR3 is TGTGCCAGCAGTTTAGGGTTAGCGGGGACCGGGGAGCTGTTTTTT. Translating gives CASSLGLAGTGELFF.

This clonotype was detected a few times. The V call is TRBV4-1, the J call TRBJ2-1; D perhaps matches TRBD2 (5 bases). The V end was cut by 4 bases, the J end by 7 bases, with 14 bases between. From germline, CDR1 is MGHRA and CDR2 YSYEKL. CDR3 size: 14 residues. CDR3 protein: CASSPPVRVNEQFF. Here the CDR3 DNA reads TGCGCCAGCAGCCCCCCCGTGAGGGTAAATGAGCAGTTCTTC.

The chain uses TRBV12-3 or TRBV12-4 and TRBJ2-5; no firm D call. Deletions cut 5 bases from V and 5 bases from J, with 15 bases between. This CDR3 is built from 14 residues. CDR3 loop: CASSPDSVRETQYF. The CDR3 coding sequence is TGTGCCAGCAGTCCCGACTCCGTCCGGGAGACCCAGTACTTC.

The CDR3 region has the DNA TGTGCCAGCAGTTACCCCTTAATTATGGACAGCCTAACTCAAGCTTTCTTT. This translates into CASSYPLIMDSLTQAFF. This chain links TRBV6-2 or TRBV6-3 with TRBJ1-1, with a weak D call TRBD1 (6 bases). Trimming left V 2 bases short and J 9 bases short, with 25 bases between. Germline V gene lookup returns CDR1 MNHEY and CDR2 SVGEGT. The CDR3 loop spans 17 amino acids.

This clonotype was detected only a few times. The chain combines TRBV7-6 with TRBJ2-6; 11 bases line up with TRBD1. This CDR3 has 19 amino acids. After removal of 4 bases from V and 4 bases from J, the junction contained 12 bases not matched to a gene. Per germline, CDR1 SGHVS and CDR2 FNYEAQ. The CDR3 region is CASSSYPGQGDQGANVLTF. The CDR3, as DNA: TGTGCCAGCAGCTCATACCCGGGACAGGGGGACCAGGGGGCCAACGTCCTGACTTTC.

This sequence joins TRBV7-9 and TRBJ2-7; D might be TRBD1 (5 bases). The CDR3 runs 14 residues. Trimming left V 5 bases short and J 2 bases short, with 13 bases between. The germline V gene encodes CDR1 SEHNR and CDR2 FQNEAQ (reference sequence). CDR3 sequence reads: CASSPATATYEQYV. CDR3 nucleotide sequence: TGTGCCAGCAGCCCCGCGACAGCCACCTACGAGCAGTACGTC.

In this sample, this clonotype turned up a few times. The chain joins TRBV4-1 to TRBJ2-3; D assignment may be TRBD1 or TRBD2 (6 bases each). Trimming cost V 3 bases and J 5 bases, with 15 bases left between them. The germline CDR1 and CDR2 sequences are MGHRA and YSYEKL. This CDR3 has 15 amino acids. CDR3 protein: CASSQRDGGGDTQYF. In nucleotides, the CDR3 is TGCGCCAGCAGCCAGCGGGACGGAGGGGGAGATACGCAGTATTTT.

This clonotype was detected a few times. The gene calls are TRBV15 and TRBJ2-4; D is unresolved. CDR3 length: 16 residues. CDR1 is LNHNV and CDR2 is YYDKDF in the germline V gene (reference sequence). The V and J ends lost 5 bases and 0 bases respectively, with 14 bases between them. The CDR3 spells CATSQTQELAKNIQYF. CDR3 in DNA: TGTGCCACCAGCCAAACCCAGGAACTAGCCAAAAACATTCAGTACTTC.

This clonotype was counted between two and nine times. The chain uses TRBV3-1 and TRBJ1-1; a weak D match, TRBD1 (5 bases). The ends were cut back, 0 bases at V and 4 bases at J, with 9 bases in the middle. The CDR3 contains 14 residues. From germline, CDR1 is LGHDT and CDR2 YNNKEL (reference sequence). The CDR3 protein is CASSQEGLGTEAFF. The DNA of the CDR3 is TGTGCCAGCAGCCAAGAGGGGCTGGGCACTGAAGCTTTCTTT. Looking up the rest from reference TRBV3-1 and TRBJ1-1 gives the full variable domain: DTAVSQTPKYLVTQMGNDKSIKCEQNLGHDTMYWYKQDSKKFLKIMFSYNNKELIINETVPNRFSPKSPDKAHLNLHINSLELGDSAVYFCASSQEGLGTEAFFGQGTRLTVV.

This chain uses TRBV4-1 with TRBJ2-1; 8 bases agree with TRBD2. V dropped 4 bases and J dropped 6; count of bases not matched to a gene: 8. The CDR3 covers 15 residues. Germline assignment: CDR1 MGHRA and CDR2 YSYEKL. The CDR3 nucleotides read TGCGCCAGCAGCCCCGTAGCGGGGTCCGCCAATGAGCAGTTCTTC. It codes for CASSPVAGSANEQFF.

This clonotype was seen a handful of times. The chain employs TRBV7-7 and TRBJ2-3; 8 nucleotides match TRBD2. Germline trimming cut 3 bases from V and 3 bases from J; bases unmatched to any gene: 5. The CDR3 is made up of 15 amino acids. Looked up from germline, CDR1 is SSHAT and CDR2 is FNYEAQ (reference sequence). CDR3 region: CASSLGPGGTDTQYF. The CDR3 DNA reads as TGTGCCAGCAGCTTGGGGCCGGGGGGGACAGATACGCAGTATTTT.

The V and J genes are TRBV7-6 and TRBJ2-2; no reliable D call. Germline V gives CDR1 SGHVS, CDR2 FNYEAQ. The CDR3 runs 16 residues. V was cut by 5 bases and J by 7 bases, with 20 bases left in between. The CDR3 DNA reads TGTGCCAGCAGCCCCATTCCGTACAGCTCGAACGGGGAGCTGTTTTTT. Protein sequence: CASSPIPYSSNGELFF. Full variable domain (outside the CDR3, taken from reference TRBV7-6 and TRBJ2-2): GAGVSQSPRYKVTKRGQDVALRCDPISGHVSLYWYRQALGQGPEFLTYFNYEAQQDKSGLPNDRFSAERPEGSISTLTIQRTEQRDSAMYRCASSPIPYSSNGELFFGEGSRLTVL.

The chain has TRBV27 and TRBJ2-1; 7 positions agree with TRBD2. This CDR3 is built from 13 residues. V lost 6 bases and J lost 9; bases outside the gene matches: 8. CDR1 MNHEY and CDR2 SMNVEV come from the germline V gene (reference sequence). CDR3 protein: CASSQRLAGEQFF. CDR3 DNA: TGTGCCAGCAGCCAAAGACTAGCCGGTGAGCAGTTCTTC.

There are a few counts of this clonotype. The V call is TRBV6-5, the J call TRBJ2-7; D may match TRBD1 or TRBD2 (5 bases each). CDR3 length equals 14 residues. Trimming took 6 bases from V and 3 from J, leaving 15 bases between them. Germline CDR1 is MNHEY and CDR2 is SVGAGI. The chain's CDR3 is CASSPTRDGYEQYF. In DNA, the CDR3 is TGTGCCAGCAGCCCTACTCGGGACGGCTACGAGCAGTACTTC.

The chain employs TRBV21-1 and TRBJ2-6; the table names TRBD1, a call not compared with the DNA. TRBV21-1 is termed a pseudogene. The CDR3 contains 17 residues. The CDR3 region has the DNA TGTGCCAGCAGCAGTCAGGGGGCCTACTCTGGGGCCAACGTCCTGACTTTC. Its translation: CASSSQGAYSGANVLTF.

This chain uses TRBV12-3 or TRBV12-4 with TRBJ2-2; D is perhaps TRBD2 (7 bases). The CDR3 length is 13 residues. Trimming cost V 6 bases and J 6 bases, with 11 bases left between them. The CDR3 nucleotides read TGTGCCAGCAGCCAGGGGAGGGCCGGGGAGCTGTTTTTT. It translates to CASSQGRAGELFF.

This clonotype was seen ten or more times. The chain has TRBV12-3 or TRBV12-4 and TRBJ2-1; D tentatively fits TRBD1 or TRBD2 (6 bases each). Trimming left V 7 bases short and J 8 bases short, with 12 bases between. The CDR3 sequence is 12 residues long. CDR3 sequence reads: CASNLGGHEQFF. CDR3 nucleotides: TGTGCCAGCAATCTGGGGGGCCATGAGCAGTTCTTC.

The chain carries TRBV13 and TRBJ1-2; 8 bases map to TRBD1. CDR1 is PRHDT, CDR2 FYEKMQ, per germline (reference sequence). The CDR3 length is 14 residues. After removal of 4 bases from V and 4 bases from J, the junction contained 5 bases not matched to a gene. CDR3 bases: TGTGCCAGCAGCTCAACAGGGGGATCCTATGGCTACACCTTC. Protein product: CASSSTGGSYGYTF.

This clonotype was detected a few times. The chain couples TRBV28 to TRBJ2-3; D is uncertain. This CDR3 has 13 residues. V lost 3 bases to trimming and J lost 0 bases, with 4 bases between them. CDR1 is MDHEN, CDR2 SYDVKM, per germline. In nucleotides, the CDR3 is TGTGCCAGCAGTTTTGGCAGCACAGATACGCAGTATTTT. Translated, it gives CASSFGSTDTQYF. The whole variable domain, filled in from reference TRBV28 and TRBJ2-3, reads DVKVTQSSRYLVKRTGEKVFLECVQDMDHENMFWYRQDPGLGLRLIYFSYDVKMKEKGDIPEGYSVSREKKERFSLILESASTNQTSMYLCASSFGSTDTQYFGPGTRLTVL.

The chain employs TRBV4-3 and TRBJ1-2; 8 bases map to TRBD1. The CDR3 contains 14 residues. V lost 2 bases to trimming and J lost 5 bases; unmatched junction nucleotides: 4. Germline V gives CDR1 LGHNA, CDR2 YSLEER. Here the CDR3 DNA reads TGCGCCAGCAGCCAAACCACAGGGGGGTATGGCTACACCTTC. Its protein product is CASSQTTGGYGYTF.

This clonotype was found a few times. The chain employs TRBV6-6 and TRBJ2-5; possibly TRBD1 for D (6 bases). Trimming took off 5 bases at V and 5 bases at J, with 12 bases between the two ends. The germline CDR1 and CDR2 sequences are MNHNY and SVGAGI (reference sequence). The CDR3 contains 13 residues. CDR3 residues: CASSPQGFETQYF. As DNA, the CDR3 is TGTGCCAGCAGTCCACAGGGATTTGAGACCCAGTACTTC.